The 22 T cell receptor beta chains listed next were all sequenced from one sample in a study of human T cells and chemical hapten exposure. RNA extraction used unfractionated whole blood as the source of total RNA. It was the library that attached unique molecular identifiers to individual cDNA molecules. TCRdb itself ran the reads through MiXCR, one entry per CDR3 protein. The sample has about 120,000 distinct CDR3 sequences, 8.5% to 9% seen once. Input material: whole blood. These TCRs come from a human donor in good health. Some clones in this sample may be carry-over from other donors' samples.

The table lists this clonotype with a few counts. V gene TRBV25-1 combines with J gene TRBJ2-7, with 8 bases fitting TRBD1. This CDR3 spans 11 amino acids. J was trimmed by 8 bases and V by 5 bases; bases with no gene match: 2. Germline V lookup: CDR1 MGHDK, CDR2 SYGVNS. The CDR3 DNA follows: TGTGCCAGCAGTCGACAGGGGAAGCAGTACTTC. Translating gives CASSRQGKQYF.

The chain combines TRBV6-5 with TRBJ2-3; 8 nucleotides align to TRBD1. The germline V gene has CDR1 MNHEY and CDR2 SVGAGI. The J segment lost 6 bases and the V segment lost 5 bases, leaving 7 bases of the junction unmatched. This CDR3 region has 14 residues. This chain's CDR3 is CASSQTGVLDTQYF. CDR3 nucleotides: TGTGCCAGCAGTCAGACAGGGGTTCTTGATACGCAGTATTTT.

This chain links TRBV15 with TRBJ2-3; TRBD2 matches at 8 bases. This CDR3 has 17 residues. The J segment lost 3 bases and the V segment lost 5 bases, leaving 13 bases of the junction unmatched. Germline V gene data show CDR1 as LNHNV and CDR2 as YYDKDF (reference sequence). The CDR3 protein is CATSPPPPKRGTDTQYF. CDR3 nucleotides: TGTGCCACCAGCCCACCGCCCCCCAAGCGGGGGACAGATACGCAGTATTTT.

CDR3 DNA: TGTGCCAGCAGCTCTAGCCTCACAGATACGCAGTATTTT. It specifies CASSSSLTDTQYF. The genes are TRBV7-9 and TRBJ2-3; TRBD2 might be the D (5 bases). V lost 4 bases to trimming and J lost 2 bases, with 7 bases between them. The V gene's germline CDR1 is SEHNR and CDR2 FQNEAQ (reference sequence). The CDR3 spans 13 residues.

The chain carries TRBV20-1 and TRBJ1-2, with D possibly matching TRBD1 (6 bases). Trimming took off 5 bases at V and 4 bases at J, with 20 bases between the two ends. CDR1 DFQATT and CDR2 SNEGSKA come from the germline V gene (reference sequence). This CDR3 comprises 15 residues. This CDR3 is CSAPVLTGLGYGYTF. CDR3 DNA: TGCAGTGCTCCGGTCCTAACAGGGTTGGGCTATGGCTACACCTTC.

V gene TRBV6-1 combines with J gene TRBJ2-1; no reliable D call. The germline CDR1 and CDR2 sequences are MNHNS and SASEGT. The CDR3 length is 17 residues. V was clipped by 5 bases and J by 5 bases, with 22 bases between them. This chain's CDR3 is CASSFELRVLGDNEQFF. CDR3 nucleotide sequence: TGTGCCAGCAGTTTCGAGCTGAGAGTCCTTGGGGACAATGAGCAGTTCTTC.

This clonotype was found a few times. This chain uses TRBV7-2 with TRBJ2-7, with a weak D call TRBD2 (6 bases). This CDR3 spans 14 amino acids. V lost 4 bases and J lost 4, with 14 bases in between. Germline V gives CDR1 SGHTA, CDR2 FQGNSA. This chain's CDR3 is CASSSGLTIYEQYF. CDR3 nucleotide sequence: TGTGCCAGCAGCTCGGGACTGACGATTTACGAGCAGTACTTC.

The chain has TRBV19 and TRBJ2-2, with 8 positions matching TRBD2. CDR1 and CDR2 from the germline V gene are LNHDA and SQIVND (reference sequence). Trimming took 7 bases from V and 2 from J; bases not matched to a gene: 3. This CDR3 has 14 amino acids. CDR3 nucleotides: TGTGCCAGTAATCTAGCGGGTAACACCGGGGAGCTGTTTTTT. As protein: CASNLAGNTGELFF.

The genes are TRBV7-2 and TRBJ2-7; 8 positions agree with TRBD1. Germline V gives CDR1 SGHTA, CDR2 FQGNSA. This CDR3 is built from 16 residues. Germline trimming cut 0 bases from V and 3 bases from J; bases unmatched to any gene: 7. This CDR3 reads CASSLAEGQGGYEQYF. CDR3 nucleotides: TGTGCCAGCAGCTTAGCGGAAGGACAGGGAGGCTACGAGCAGTACTTC.

This clonotype has just one count. The conserved closing phenylalanine or tryptophan is absent in this CDR3, likely reflecting a read error. The chain employs TRBV20-1 and TRBJ2-1; 16 bases are shared with TRBD2. The germline CDR1 and CDR2 sequences are DFQATT and SNEGSKA (reference sequence). This CDR3 is 16 amino acids long. V lost 5 bases, J lost 8 bases, and 9 bases stayed unmatched. CDR3: CSAWRGGLAGGDEQFL. CDR3 nucleotides: TGCAGTGCTTGGCGGGGGGGACTAGCGGGAGGGGATGAGCAGTTCCTC.

This clonotype was detected ten times or more. The chain carries TRBV5-8 and TRBJ2-1; D unresolved. V was shortened by 7 bases and J by 5 bases, with 10 bases between the two germline ends. Germline-derived CDR1 and CDR2 are SGHTS and YDEGEE. The CDR3 is 12 amino acids. CDR3 DNA: TGTGCCAGCGGTTACGGTGACAATGAGCAGTTCTTC. It encodes CASGYGDNEQFF. Full variable domain (missing parts from reference TRBV5-8 and TRBJ2-1): EAGVTQSPTHLIKTRGQQATLRCSPISGHTSVYWYQQALGLGLQFLLWYDEGEERNRGNFPPRFSGRQFPNYSSELNVNALELEDSALYLCASGYGDNEQFFGPGTRLTVL.

This clonotype turned up a few times. This chain joins TRBV20-1 and TRBJ2-7; D remains ambiguous. The V end lost 3 bases, the J end lost 2 bases, and 8 bases lay between the germline ends. CDR3 length: 12 amino acids. Germline V gives CDR1 DFQATT, CDR2 SNEGSKA (reference sequence). Here the CDR3 reads CSARSTPYEQYF. The DNA of the CDR3 is TGCAGTGCTAGGTCGACTCCCTACGAGCAGTACTTC.

This clonotype has just a few counts. V gene TRBV12-3 or TRBV12-4 combines with J gene TRBJ2-7; the D is unclear. This CDR3 is 11 amino acids long. V gave up 1 base and J gave up 7 bases, with 5 bases separating them. The CDR3 DNA follows: TGTGCCAGCAGTTTAGTCGGGGAGCAGTACTTC. It translates to CASSLVGEQYF.

This clonotype appeared a few times. The rearrangement uses TRBV7-6 and TRBJ1-2; D not resolved. The CDR3 is 16 amino acids. V was clipped by 1 base and J by 1 base, with 13 bases between them. CDR1 and CDR2 from the germline V gene are SGHVS and FNYEAQ. The CDR3 region is CASSLEKTRFNYGYTF. Written as DNA, the CDR3 is TGTGCCAGCAGCTTAGAGAAAACTAGGTTTAACTATGGCTACACCTTC. The complete variable domain, with remaining parts taken from reference TRBV7-6 and TRBJ1-2, reads GAGVSQSPRYKVTKRGQDVALRCDPISGHVSLYWYRQALGQGPEFLTYFNYEAQQDKSGLPNDRFSAERPEGSISTLTIQRTEQRDSAMYRCASSLEKTRFNYGYTFGSGTRLTVV.

In the case of this clonotype: A read error is possible here, since a much larger clone lies one base away. The conserved phenylalanine or tryptophan is not found at the CDR3 terminus, so this likely reflects a read error. J is TRBJ2-3 and V is TRBV20-1; no definite D call. Germline CDR1 is DFQATT and CDR2 is SNEGSKA (reference sequence). V gave up 1 base and J gave up 0 bases, with 11 bases separating them. The CDR3 is made up of 15 amino acids. The chain's CDR3 is CSARGSPPSTDTQYL. The CDR3 DNA reads TGCAGTGCTAGAGGTAGCCCCCCGAGCACAGATACGCAGTATTTA.

This clonotype was observed many times. CDR3 nucleotide sequence: TGCAGCGTTTCTAGTACTTTGGGCACCGGGGAGCTGTTTTTT. It is translated as CSVSSTLGTGELFF. The rearrangement uses TRBV29-1 and TRBJ2-2; no reliable D call. Trimming removed 5 bases from V and 4 bases from J, with 14 bases in between. Looked up from germline, CDR1 is SQVTM and CDR2 is ANQGSEA. This CDR3 spans 14 amino acids.

The chain combines TRBV3-1 with TRBJ1-5, with D perhaps matching TRBD1 (5 bases). The V gene's germline CDR1 is LGHDT and CDR2 YNNKEL (reference sequence). V dropped 0 bases and J dropped 1 base, with 10 bases sitting between them. This CDR3 has 16 residues. The CDR3 DNA is TGTGCCAGCAGCCAAGATCAGGGCACGAGCAATCAGCCCCAGCATTTT. Translating gives CASSQDQGTSNQPQHF.

The chain couples TRBV24-1 to TRBJ2-2; 7 positions agree with TRBD1. The germline V gene has CDR1 KGHDR and CDR2 SFDVKD. The V segment lost 3 bases and the J segment 3 bases; nucleotides outside the gene matches: 6. The CDR3 consists of 16 residues. The CDR3 coding sequence is TGTGCCACCAGTGATAGGGCAGGGGGATACACCGGGGAGCTGTTTTTT. This sequence encodes CATSDRAGGYTGELFF.

This clonotype was detected many times. The J gene is TRBJ2-6, the V gene TRBV12-3 or TRBV12-4, with 9 bases lining up with TRBD1. This CDR3 region has 16 residues. Trimming took 6 bases from V and 4 from J; bases not matched to a gene: 7. The CDR3 region is CASRIQGAHGANVLTF. In DNA, the CDR3 is TGTGCCAGCAGAATACAGGGGGCGCACGGGGCCAACGTCCTGACTTTC.

This clonotype was detected only a few times. This chain connects TRBV28 to TRBJ2-1, with D possibly being TRBD2 (5 bases). This CDR3 has 16 residues. CDR1 is MDHEN and CDR2 is SYDVKM in the germline V gene. Trimming cost V 1 base and J 2 bases, with 12 bases left between them. The CDR3 loop is CASSLFPGDPYNEQFF. CDR3 DNA: TGTGCCAGCAGTTTATTCCCCGGGGATCCCTACAATGAGCAGTTCTTC.

On this clonotype itself: Since a much larger clone is just one base distant, this may be a read error. The chain links TRBV12-3 or TRBV12-4 to TRBJ1-1; no firm D call. This CDR3 is built from 14 residues. The CDR3, as DNA: TGTACCAGCAGTTTATTTAGCGAGTACGCTGAAGCTTTCTTT. It is translated as CTSSLFSEYAEAFF.

Only a few counts were recorded for this clonotype. This sequence joins TRBV7-2 and TRBJ1-6; D gene uncertain. Trimming took off 1 base at V and 1 base at J, with 8 bases between the two ends. Germline V gene data show CDR1 as SGHTA and CDR2 as FQGNSA. The CDR3 is 16 residues long. The CDR3 DNA reads as TGTGCCAGCAGCTTAGAGTGGGGATCCTATAATTCACCCCTCCACTTT. It specifies CASSLEWGSYNSPLHF.